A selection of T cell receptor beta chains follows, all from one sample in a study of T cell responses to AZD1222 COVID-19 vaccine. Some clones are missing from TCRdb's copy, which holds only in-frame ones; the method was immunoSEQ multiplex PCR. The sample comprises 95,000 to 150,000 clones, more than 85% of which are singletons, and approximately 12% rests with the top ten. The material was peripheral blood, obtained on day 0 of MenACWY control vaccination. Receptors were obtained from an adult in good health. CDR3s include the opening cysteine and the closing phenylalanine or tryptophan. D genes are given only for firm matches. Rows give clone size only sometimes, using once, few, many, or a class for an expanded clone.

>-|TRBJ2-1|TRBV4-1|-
CASSQDPGAPYNEQFF
TGCGCCAGCAGCCAAGATCCAGGCGCCCCCTACAATGAGCAGTTCTTC
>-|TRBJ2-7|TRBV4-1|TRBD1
CASSPETGSISYEQYF
TGCGCCAGCAGCCCTGAGACAGGGTCGATCTCCTACGAGCAGTACTTC
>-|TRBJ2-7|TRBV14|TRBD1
CASSQGTGNSLQQYF
TGTGCCAGCAGCCAGGGGACAGGGAATAGTTTACAGCAGTACTTC
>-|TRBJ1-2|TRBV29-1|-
CSVGGDGAYGYTF
TGCAGCGTTGGAGGGGACGGGGCCTATGGCTACACCTTC
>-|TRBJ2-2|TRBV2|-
CASRRQASNTGELFF
TGTGCCAGCAGACGACAGGCATCGAACACCGGGGAGCTGTTTTTT
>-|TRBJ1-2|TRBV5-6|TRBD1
CASSQDRVFGGYTF
TGTGCCAGCAGCCAGGACAGGGTATTCGGTGGCTACACCTTC
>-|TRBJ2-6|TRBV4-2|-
CASSQDTSGGANVLTF
TGTGCCAGCAGCCAAGATACGTCTGGGGGGGCCAACGTCCTGACTTTC
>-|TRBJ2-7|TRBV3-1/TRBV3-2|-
CASSQTGRLIYEQYF
TGTGCCAGCAGCCAAACAGGGAGGTTGATCTACGAGCAGTACTTC
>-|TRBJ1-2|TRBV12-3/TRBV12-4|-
CASSQTTGGYTF
TGTGCCAGCAGCCAAACGACAGGCGGCTACACCTTC
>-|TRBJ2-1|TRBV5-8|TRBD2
CASSEQGLAGGNNEQFF
TGTGCCAGCAGCGAACAGGGACTAGCGGGAGGGAACAATGAGCAGTTCTTC
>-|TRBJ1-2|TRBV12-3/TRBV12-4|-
CASSLGVWGGYTF
TGTGCCAGCAGTTTGGGGGTGTGGGGTGGCTACACCTTC
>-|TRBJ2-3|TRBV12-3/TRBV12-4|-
CASSLTDTQYF
TGTGCCAGCAGTTTGACCGATACGCAGTATTTT
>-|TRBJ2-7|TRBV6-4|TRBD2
CASSDSRLAGGLMHEQYF
TGTGCCAGCAGTGACTCGAGGCTAGCGGGAGGATTAATGCACGAGCAGTACTTC
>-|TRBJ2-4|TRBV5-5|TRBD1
CASSGEGASPKSIQYF
TGTGCCAGCAGCGGAGAGGGGGCGTCCCCAAAATCCATTCAGTACTTC
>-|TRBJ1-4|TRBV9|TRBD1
CASSVTGTGRAEKLFF
TGTGCCAGCAGCGTTACCGGGACAGGGAGGGCGGAAAAACTGTTTTTT
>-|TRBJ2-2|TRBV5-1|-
CASSAIRGTGELFF
TGCGCCAGCAGCGCGATAAGGGGGACTGGGGAGCTGTTTTTT
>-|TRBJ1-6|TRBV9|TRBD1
CASGQGYSRAYNSPLHF
TGTGCCAGTGGACAGGGATATTCCCGGGCATATAATTCACCCCTCCACTTT
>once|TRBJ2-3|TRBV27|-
CASSEGVLGVADTQYF
TGTGCCAGCAGCGAGGGGGTGCTTGGGGTGGCAGATACGCAGTATTTT
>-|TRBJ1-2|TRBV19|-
CASSIAESYGYTF
TGTGCCAGTAGTATAGCGGAATCATATGGCTACACCTTC
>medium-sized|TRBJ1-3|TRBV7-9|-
CASSFGPKISGNTIYF
TGTGCCAGCAGCTTCGGACCGAAAATCTCTGGAAACACCATATATTTT
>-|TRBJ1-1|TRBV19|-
CASRSRGTEAFF
TGTGCCAGTAGGAGTAGAGGCACTGAAGCTTTCTTT
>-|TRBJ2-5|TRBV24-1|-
CATSDAGMETQYF
TGTGCCACCAGTGACGCAGGGATGGAGACCCAGTACTTC
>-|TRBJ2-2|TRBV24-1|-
CATSDRGTQRPGELFF
TGTGCCACCAGTGACCGCGGGACACAGAGACCCGGGGAGCTGTTTTTT
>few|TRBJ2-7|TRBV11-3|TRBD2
CASTPTSGSYEQYF
TGTGCCAGCACCCCGACTAGCGGATCCTACGAGCAGTACTTC
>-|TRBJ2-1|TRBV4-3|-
CASSQDLGNEQFF
TGCGCCAGCAGCCAAGATTTGGGAAATGAGCAGTTCTTC
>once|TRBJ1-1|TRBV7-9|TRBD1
CASSPGTAGTEAFF
TGTGCCAGCAGCCCGGGGACAGCAGGCACTGAAGCTTTCTTT
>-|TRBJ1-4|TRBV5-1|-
CASSLVGGEGLFF
TGCGCCAGCAGCTTAGTGGGCGGAGAAGGGCTGTTTTTT
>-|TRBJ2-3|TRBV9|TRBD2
CASSEETSGRTDTQYF
TGTGCCAGCAGCGAGGAGACTAGCGGGAGGACAGATACGCAGTATTTT
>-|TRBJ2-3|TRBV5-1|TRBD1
CASSSPGTGWHTDTQYF
TGCGCCAGCAGCTCTCCGGGGACAGGGTGGCACACAGATACGCAGTATTTT
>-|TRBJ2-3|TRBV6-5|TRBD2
CASTSGRETDTQYF
TGTGCCAGCACTAGCGGGAGAGAGACAGATACGCAGTATTTT
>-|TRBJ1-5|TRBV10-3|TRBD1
CAIKGQGGGQPQHF
TGTGCCATCAAGGGACAGGGGGGTGGACAGCCCCAGCATTTT
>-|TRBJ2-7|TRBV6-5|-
CASRRDATYEQYF
TGTGCCAGCAGAAGGGACGCGACCTACGAGCAGTACTTC
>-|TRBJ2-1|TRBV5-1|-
CASSLQSSYNEQFF
TGCGCCAGCAGCTTACAGAGCTCCTACAATGAGCAGTTCTTC
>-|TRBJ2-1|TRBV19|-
CASSINSGDEQFF
TGTGCCAGTAGTATAAACTCCGGGGATGAGCAGTTCTTC
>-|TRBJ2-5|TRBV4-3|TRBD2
CASSQDGAGGETQYF
TGCGCCAGCAGCCAAGACGGGGCGGGAGGAGAGACCCAGTACTTC
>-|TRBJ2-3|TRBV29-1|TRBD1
CSVRDRTRGDTQYF
TGCAGCGTTCGGGACAGGACCCGGGGAGATACGCAGTATTTT
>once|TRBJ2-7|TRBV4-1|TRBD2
CASSLAHSGRGHEQYF
TGCGCCAGCAGCCTCGCGCATAGCGGGAGGGGCCACGAGCAGTACTTC
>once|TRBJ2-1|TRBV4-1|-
CASSYREWGNNEQFF
TGCGCCAGCAGCTACAGGGAATGGGGTAACAATGAGCAGTTCTTC
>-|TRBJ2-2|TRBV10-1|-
CASSESGELFF
TGCGCCAGCAGTGAATCCGGGGAGCTGTTTTTT
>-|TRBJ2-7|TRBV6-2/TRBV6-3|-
CASSYYEQYF
TGTGCCAGCAGTTACTACGAGCAGTACTTC